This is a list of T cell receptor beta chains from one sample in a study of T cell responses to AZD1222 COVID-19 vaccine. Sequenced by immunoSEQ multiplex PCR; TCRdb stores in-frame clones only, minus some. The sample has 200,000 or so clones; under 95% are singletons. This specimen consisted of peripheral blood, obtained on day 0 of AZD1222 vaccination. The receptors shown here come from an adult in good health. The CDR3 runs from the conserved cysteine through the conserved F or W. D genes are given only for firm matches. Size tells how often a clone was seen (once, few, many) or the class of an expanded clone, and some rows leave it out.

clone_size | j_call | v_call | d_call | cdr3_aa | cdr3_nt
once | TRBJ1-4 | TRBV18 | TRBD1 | CASSPPGDSEKLFF | TGTGCCAGCTCACCCCCGGGGGACAGTGAAAAACTGTTTTTT
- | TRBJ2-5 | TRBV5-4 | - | CASSSQGETQYF | TGTGCCAGCAGCTCGCAGGGGGAGACCCAGTACTTC
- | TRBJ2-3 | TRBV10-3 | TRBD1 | CAISESPGQGSDTQYF | TGTGCCATCAGTGAGTCACCGGGACAGGGGTCAGATACGCAGTATTTT
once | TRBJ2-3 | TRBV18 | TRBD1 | CASSPGGWTDTQYF | TGTGCCAGCTCGCCAGGGGGTTGGACAGATACGCAGTATTTT
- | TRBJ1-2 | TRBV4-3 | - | CASSQGLGFNYGYTF | TGCGCCAGCAGCCAAGGCCTAGGGTTTAACTATGGCTACACCTTC
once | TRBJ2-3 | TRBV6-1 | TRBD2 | CASSEDRLAATDTQYF | TGTGCCAGCAGTGAAGACCGACTAGCGGCCACAGATACGCAGTATTTT
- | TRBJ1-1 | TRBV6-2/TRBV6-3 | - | CASSYLITRDTEAFF | TGTGCCAGCAGTTACTTAATAACAAGGGACACTGAAGCTTTCTTT
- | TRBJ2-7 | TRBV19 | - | CASSLVGNEQYF | TGTGCCAGTAGTCTAGTGGGGAACGAGCAGTACTTC
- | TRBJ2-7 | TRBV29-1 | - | CSVEDSEFYEQYF | TGCAGCGTTGAAGATTCAGAATTCTACGAGCAGTACTTC
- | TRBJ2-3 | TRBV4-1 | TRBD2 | CASSQQGLAGSDTQYF | TGCGCCAGCAGCCAACAGGGACTAGCGGGGTCGGATACGCAGTATTTT
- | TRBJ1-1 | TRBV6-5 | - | CASSLGRYTEAFF | TGTGCCAGCAGCCTGGGAAGGTACACTGAAGCTTTCTTT
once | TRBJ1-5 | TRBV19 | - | CASIDRDRGLNSNQPQHF | TGTGCCAGTATTGACCGGGATCGGGGACTAAATAGCAATCAGCCCCAGCATTTT
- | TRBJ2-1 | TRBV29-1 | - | CSAEGDTEQFF | TGCAGCGCGGAAGGGGATACTGAGCAGTTCTTC
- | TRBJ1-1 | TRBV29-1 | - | CSVYTSTEAFF | TGCAGCGTTTATACTAGCACTGAAGCTTTCTTT
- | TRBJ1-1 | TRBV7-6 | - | CASSDQGPEAFF | TGTGCCAGCAGCGATCAAGGCCCTGAAGCTTTCTTT